This T cell receptor (beta chain) was found in a study of blood T cell repertoires in COVID-19. Looked up from germline, CDR1 is SGHVS and CDR2 is FNYEAQ. This CDR3 has 15 amino acids. With 3 bases removed from V and 3 bases from J, the gap between germline ends came to 13 bases. Clones were sequenced by immunoSEQ multiplex PCR, and TCRdb holds only the in-frame ones, with some missing. The sample consists of about half a million clones, around 85% of them appearing once. This clonotype was sampled from a woman in her fifties or sixties who had recovered from COVID-19. V usage is TRBV7-6 and J usage is TRBJ2-3; TRBD2 is a possible D gene (6 bases). Source material: PBMCs or T cells enriched from blood (not recorded which). The CDR3 protein is CASSFLRGRTDTQYF. The CDR3, as DNA: TGTGCCAGCAGCTTCTTACGGGGGAGGACAGATACGCAGTATTTT.